This T cell receptor beta chain was sequenced for a study of T cells in Graves' hyperthyroidism and ophthalmopathy. The study's findings and limits: Ophthalmopathy could be told apart from stable hyperthyroidism with a 13 V-J model.

Many counts were recorded for this clonotype. Antigen unknown. It was RNA transcripts that yielded the amplified TCR beta CDR3 regions. Initially, a first-round RT-PCR of the TCR CDR3 employed the HTBI primer set. MiXCR, run by TCRdb on the multiplex PCR reads, gives a single entry per CDR3 protein. The sample consists of about 620,000 distinct CDR3 sequences, roughly 17% of them appearing once. Diagnosis of hyperthyroidism was new in patients aged 18 to 65, and its duration was under 2 months. From germline, CDR1 is MDHEN and CDR2 SYDVKM. The CDR3 runs 15 residues. V was clipped by 5 bases and J by 9 bases; unmatched bases: 12.

Sequenced: blood. The chain couples TRBV28 to TRBJ2-7, with TRBD1 identical over 11 bases. This clonotype was obtained from a woman aged 25 to 39 with Graves' hyperthyroidism. CDR3: CASSRTGGPILGQYF. Here the CDR3 DNA reads TGTGCCAGCAGTCGGACAGGGGGCCCCATTTTAGGGCAGTACTTC.